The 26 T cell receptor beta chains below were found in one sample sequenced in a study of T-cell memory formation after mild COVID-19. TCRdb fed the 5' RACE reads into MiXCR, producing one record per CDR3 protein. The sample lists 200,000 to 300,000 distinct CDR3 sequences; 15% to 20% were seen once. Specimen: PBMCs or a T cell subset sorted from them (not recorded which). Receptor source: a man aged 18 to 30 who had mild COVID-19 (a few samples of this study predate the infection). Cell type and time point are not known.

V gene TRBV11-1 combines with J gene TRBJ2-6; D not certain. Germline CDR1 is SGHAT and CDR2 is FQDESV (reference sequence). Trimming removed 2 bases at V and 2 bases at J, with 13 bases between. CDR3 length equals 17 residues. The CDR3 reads CASSLNVIGAGANVLTF. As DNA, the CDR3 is TGTGCCAGCAGCTTAAATGTAATAGGTGCTGGGGCCAACGTCCTGACTTTC.

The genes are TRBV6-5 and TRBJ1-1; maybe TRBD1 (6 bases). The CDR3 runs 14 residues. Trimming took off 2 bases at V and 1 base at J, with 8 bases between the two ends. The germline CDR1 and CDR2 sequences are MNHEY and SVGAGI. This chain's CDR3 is CASSYTGQNTEAFF. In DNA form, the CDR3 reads TGTGCCAGCAGTTACACGGGACAGAACACTGAAGCTTTCTTT.

CDR3 in amino acids: CASSGLFEKLFF. CDR3 DNA: TGCGCCAGCAGCGGACTATTTGAAAAACTGTTTTTT. The chain is built from TRBV4-1 and TRBJ1-4; D unclear. The germline CDR1 and CDR2 sequences are MGHRA and YSYEKL. The CDR3 totals 12 residues. Trimming took off 5 bases at V and 7 bases at J, with 8 bases between the two ends.

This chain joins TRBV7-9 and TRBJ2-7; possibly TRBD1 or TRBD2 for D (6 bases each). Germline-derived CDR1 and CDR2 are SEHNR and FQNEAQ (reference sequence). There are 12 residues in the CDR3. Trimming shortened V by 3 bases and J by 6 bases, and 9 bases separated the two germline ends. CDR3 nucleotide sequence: TGTGCCAGCAGCTTTGAGGGGGGCGAGCAGTACGTC. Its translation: CASSFEGGEQYV.

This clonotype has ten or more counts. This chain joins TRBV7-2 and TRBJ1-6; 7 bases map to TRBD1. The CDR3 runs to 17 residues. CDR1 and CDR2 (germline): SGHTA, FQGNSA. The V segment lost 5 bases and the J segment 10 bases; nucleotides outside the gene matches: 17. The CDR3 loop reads CASSPGGRDLSGSPLHF. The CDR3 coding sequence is TGTGCCAGCAGCCCAGGGGGTCGGGATCTGTCGGGCTCACCCCTCCACTTT.

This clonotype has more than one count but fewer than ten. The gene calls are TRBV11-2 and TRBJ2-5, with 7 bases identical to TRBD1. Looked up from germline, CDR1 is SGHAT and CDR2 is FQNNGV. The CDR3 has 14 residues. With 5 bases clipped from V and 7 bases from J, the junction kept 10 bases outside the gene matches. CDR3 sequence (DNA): TGTGCCAGCAGCGAAGGGGGCCCTCGGAGGACCCAGTACTTC. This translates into CASSEGGPRRTQYF.

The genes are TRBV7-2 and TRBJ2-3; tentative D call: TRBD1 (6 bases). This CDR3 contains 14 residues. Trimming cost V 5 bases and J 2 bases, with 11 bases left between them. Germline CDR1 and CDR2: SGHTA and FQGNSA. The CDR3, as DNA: TGTGCCAGCAGCCAAGAGGGACACACAGATACGCAGTATTTT. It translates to CASSQEGHTDTQYF.

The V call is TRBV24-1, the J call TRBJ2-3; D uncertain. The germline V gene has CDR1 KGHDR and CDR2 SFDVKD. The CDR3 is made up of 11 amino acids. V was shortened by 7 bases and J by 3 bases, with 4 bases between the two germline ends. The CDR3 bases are TGTGCCACCAGGGATACAGATACGCAGTATTTT. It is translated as CATRDTDTQYF.

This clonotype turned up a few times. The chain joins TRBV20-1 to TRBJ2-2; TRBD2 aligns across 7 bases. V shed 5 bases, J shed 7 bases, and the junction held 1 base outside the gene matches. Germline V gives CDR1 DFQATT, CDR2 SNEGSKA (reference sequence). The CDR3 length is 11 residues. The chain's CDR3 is CSAGTNGELFF. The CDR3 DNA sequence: TGCAGTGCTGGGACTAACGGGGAGCTGTTTTTT.

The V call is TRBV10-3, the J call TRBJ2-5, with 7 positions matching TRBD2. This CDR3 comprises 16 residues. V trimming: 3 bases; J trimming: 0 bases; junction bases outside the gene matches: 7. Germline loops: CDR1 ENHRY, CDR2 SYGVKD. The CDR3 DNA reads TGTGCCATCAGTGAACGGGGGGAGTCGTACCAAGAGACCCAGTACTTC. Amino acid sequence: CAISERGESYQETQYF.

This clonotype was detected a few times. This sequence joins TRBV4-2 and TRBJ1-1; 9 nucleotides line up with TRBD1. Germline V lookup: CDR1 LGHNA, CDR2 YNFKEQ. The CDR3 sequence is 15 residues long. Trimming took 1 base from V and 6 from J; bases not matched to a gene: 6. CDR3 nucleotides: TGTGCCAGCAGCCAAGCTACAGGGGGCGAGGCTGAAGCTTTCTTT. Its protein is CASSQATGGEAEAFF.

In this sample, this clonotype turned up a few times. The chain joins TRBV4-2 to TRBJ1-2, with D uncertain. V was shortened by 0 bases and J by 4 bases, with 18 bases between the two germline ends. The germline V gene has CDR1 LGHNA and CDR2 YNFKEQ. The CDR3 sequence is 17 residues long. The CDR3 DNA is TGTGCCAGCAGCCAAGAGAAGCAGGCGGCGTTTAGCTATGGCTACACCTTC. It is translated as CASSQEKQAAFSYGYTF.

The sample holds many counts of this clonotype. CDR3 DNA: TGTGCCAGCAGCCCGGGACTAGCGGGGGTGGATACGCAGTATTTT. This sequence encodes CASSPGLAGVDTQYF. The rearrangement uses TRBV5-8 and TRBJ2-3; TRBD2 agrees at 14 bases. V lost 4 bases and J lost 6; bases outside the gene matches: 4. Germline V lookup: CDR1 SGHTS, CDR2 YDEGEE. CDR3 length equals 15 residues.

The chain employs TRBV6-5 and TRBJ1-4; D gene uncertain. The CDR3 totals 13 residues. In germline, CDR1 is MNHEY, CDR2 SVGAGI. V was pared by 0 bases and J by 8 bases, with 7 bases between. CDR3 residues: CASSYSASEKLFF. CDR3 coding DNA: TGTGCCAGCAGTTACTCGGCCAGCGAAAAACTGTTTTTT.

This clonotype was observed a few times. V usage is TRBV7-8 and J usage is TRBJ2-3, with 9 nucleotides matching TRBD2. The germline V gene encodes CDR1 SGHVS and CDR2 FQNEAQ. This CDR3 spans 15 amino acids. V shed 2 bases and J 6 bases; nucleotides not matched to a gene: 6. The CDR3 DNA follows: TGTGCCAGCAGCTTAATCCTAGCGGGGTCTGATACGCAGTATTTT. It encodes CASSLILAGSDTQYF.

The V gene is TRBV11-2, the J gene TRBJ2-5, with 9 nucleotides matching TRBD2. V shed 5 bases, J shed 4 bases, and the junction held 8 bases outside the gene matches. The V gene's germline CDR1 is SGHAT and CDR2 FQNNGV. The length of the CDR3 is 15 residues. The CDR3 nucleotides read TGTGCCAGCAGCCCCGGACTAGCGCTGTCAGAGACCCAGTACTTC. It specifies CASSPGLALSETQYF.

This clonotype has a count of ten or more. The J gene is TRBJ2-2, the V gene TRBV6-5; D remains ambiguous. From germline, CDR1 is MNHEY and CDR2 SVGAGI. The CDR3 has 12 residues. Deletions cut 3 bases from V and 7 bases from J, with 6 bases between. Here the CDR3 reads CASSYGVGELFF. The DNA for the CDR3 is TGTGCCAGCAGTTATGGAGTCGGGGAGCTGTTTTTT.

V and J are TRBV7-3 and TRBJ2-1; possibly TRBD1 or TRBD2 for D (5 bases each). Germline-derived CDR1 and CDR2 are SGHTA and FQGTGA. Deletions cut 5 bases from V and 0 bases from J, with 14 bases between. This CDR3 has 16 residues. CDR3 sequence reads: CASSRQGDPSYNEQFF. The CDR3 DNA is TGTGCCAGCAGCCGACAAGGGGACCCCTCCTACAATGAGCAGTTCTTC. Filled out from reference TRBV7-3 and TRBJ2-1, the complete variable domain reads GAGVSQTPSNKVTEKGKYVELRCDPISGHTALYWYRQSLGQGPEFLIYFQGTGAADDSGLPNDRFFAVRPEGSVSTLKIQRTERGDSAVYLCASSRQGDPSYNEQFFGPGTRLTVL.

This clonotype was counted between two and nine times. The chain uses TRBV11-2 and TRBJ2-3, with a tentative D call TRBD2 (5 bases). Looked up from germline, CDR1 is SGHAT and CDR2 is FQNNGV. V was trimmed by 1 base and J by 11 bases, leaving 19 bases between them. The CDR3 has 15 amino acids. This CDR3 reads CASSLGFTAPRGQYF. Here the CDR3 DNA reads TGTGCCAGCAGCTTAGGATTCACAGCTCCTCGGGGGCAGTATTTT.

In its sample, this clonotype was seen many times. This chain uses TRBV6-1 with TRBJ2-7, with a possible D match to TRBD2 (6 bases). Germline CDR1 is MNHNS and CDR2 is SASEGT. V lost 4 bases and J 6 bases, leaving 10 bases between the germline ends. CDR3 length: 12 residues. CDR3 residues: CASSGLLAEQYF. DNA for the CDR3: TGTGCCAGCAGTGGATTACTAGCCGAGCAGTACTTC.

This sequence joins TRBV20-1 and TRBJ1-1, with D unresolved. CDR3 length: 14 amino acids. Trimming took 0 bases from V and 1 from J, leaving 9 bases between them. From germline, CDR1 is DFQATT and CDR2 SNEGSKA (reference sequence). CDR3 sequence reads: CSARDPRRNTEAFF. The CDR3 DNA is TGCAGTGCTAGAGATCCACGCCGGAACACTGAAGCTTTCTTT.

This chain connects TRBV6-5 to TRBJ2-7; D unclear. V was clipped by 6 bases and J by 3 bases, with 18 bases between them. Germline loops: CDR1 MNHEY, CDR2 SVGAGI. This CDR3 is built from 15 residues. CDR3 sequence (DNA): TGTGCCAGCAGCCGAACCTCCGCCGGGTTCTACGAGCAGTACTTC. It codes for CASSRTSAGFYEQYF.

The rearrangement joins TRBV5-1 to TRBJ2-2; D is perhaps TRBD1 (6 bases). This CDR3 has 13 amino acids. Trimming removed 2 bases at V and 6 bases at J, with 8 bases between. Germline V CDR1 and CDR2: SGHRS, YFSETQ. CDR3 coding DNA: TGCGCCAGCAGCTTCACAGGGTCCGGGGAGCTGTTTTTT. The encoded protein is CASSFTGSGELFF. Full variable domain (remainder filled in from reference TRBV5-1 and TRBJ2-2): KAGVTQTPRYLIKTRGQQVTLSCSPISGHRSVSWYQQTPGQGLQFLFEYFSETQRNKGNFPGRFSGRQFSNSRSEMNVSTLELGDSALYLCASSFTGSGELFFGEGSRLTVL.

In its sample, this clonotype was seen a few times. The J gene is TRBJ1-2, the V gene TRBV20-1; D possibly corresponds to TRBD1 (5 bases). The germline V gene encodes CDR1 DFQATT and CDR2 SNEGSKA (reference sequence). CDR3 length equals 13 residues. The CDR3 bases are TGCGCTGGCCTGGGTGGGGGAACTTATGGCTACACCTTC. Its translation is CAGLGGGTYGYTF.

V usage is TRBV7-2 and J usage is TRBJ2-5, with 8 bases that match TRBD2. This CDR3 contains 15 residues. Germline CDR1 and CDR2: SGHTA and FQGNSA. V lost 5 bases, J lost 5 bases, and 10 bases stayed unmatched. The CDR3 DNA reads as TGTGCCAGCAGCAAGGAGCGGGGGAGGTTCGAGACCCAGTACTTC. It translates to CASSKERGRFETQYF.

In DNA form, the CDR3 reads TGTGCCAGCAACGGGGGGGGAAATTCTGAAGCTTTCTTT. It specifies CASNGGGNSEAFF. J is TRBJ1-1 and V is TRBV28, with D possibly matching TRBD1 (5 bases). Trimming removed 7 bases from V and 6 bases from J, with 15 bases in between. The CDR3 runs to 13 residues. In germline, CDR1 is MDHEN, CDR2 SYDVKM.